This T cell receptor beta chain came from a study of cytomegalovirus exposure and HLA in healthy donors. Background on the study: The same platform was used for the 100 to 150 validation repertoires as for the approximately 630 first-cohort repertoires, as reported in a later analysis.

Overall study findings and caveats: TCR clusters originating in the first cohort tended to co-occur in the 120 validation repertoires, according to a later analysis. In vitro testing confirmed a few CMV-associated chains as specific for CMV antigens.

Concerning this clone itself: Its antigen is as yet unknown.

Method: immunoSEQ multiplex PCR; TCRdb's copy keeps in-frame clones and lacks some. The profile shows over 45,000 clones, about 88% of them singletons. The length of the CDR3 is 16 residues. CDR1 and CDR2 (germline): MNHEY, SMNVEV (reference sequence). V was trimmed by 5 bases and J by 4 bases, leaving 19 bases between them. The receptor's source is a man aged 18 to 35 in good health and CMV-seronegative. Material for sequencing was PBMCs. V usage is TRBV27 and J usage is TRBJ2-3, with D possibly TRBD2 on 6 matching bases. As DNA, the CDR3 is TGTGCCAGCAGTCCCACCCGGGACGGGAGTGCAGATACGCAGTATTTT. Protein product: CASSPTRDGSADTQYF.